This T cell receptor (beta chain) originates from a study of T cell changes during pregnancy in multiple sclerosis. This CDR3 is built from 14 residues. The V and J ends lost 3 bases and 7 bases respectively, with 16 bases between them. Per the germline V gene, CDR1 is KGHSH and CDR2 is LQKENI. Sequenced by immunoSEQ multiplex PCR; TCRdb stores in-frame clones only, minus some. This table has under 95,000 clones, roughly 94% appearing once. The genes are TRBV18 and TRBJ2-7; the D gene is possibly TRBD2 (5 bases). Source: peripheral blood, taken in the second trimester of pregnancy. This sequence was found in a female donor in good health, enrolled as a control in a pregnancy study. The CDR3 is CASSPASSGNEQYF. The CDR3 DNA reads as TGTGCCAGCTCACCGGCCAGCTCCGGGAATGAGCAGTACTTC.